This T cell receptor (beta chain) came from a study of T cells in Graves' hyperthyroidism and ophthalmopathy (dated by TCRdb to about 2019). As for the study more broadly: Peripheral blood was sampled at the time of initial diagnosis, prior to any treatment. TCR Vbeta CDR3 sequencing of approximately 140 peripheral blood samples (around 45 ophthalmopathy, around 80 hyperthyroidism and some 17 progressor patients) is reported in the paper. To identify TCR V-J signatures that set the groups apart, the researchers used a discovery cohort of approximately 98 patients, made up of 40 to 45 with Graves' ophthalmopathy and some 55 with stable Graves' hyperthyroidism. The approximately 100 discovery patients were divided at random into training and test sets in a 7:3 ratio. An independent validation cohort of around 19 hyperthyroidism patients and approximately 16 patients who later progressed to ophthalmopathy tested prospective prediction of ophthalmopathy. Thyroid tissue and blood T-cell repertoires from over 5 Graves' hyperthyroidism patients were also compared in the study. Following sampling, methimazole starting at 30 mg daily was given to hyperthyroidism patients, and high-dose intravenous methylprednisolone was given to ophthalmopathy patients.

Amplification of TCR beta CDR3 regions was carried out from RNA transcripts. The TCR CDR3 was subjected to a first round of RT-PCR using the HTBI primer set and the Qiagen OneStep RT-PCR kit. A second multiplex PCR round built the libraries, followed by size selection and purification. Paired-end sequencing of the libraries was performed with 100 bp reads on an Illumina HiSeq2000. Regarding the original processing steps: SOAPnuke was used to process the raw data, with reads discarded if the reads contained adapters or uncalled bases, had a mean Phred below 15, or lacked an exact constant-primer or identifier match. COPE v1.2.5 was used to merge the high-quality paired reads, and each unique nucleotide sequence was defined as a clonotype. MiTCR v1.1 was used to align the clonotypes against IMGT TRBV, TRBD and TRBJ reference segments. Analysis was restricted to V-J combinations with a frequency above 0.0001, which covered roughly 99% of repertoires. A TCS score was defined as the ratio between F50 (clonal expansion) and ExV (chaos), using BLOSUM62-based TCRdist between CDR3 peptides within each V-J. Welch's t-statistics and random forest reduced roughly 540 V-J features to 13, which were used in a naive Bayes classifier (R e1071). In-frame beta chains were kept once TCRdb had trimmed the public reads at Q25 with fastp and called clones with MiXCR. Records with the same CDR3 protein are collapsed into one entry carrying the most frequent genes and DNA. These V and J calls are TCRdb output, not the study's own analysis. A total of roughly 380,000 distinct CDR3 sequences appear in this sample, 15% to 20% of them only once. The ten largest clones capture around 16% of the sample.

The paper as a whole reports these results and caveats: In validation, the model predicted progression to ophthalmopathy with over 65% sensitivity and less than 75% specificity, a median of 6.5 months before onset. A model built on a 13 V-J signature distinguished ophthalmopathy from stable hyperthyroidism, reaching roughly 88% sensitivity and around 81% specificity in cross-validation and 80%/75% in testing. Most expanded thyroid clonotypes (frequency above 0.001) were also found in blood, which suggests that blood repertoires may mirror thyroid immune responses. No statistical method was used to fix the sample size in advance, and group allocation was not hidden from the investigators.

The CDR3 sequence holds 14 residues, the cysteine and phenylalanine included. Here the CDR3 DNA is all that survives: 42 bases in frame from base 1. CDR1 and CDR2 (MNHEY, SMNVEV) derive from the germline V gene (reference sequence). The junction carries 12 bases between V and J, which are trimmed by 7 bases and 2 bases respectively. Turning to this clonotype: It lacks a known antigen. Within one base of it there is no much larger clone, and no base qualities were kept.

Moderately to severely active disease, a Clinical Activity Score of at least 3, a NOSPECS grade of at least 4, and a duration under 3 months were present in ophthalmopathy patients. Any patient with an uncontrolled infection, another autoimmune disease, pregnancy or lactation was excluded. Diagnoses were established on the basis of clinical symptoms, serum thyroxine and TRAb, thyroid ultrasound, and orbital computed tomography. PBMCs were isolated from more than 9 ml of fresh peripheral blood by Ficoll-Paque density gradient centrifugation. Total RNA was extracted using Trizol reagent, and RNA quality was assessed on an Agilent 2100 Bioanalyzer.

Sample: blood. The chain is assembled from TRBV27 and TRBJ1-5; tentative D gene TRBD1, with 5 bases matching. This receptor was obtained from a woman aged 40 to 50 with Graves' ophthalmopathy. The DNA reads TGTGCCAGCATCCAGGGTTTTCGCAATCAGCCCCAGCATTTT. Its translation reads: CASIQGFRNQPQHF.